This T cell receptor beta chain stems from a study of spatial heterogeneity in lung cancer. Time point described: sample taken at primary tumor resection. CDR3 length: 14 amino acids. CDR1 and CDR2 from the germline V gene are SGDLS and YYNGEE. V dropped 6 bases and J dropped 4; count of bases not matched to a gene: 6. Individually, TCR cDNA molecules were each labelled with a unique molecular identifier. One entry per CDR3 protein, called by TCRdb with MiXCR from the 5' RACE reads. The repertoire has about 92,000 distinct CDR3 sequences, about an eighth of them found once; the top ten carry about 41%.

This receptor was taken from a male donor with early-stage non-small cell lung cancer. The genes are TRBV9 and TRBJ2-1; 8 positions match TRBD2. The sample in question was PBMCs, obtained at surgery. The CDR3: CASTREGSYNEQFF. CDR3 DNA: TGTGCCAGCACCCGGGAGGGGTCGTACAATGAGCAGTTCTTC. The whole variable domain, remainder taken from reference TRBV9 and TRBJ2-1, is DSGVTQTPKHLITATGQRVTLRCSPRSGDLSVYWYQQSLDQGLQFLIQYYNGEERAKGNILERFSAQQFPDLHSELNLSSLELGDSALYFCASTREGSYNEQFFGPGTRLTVL.